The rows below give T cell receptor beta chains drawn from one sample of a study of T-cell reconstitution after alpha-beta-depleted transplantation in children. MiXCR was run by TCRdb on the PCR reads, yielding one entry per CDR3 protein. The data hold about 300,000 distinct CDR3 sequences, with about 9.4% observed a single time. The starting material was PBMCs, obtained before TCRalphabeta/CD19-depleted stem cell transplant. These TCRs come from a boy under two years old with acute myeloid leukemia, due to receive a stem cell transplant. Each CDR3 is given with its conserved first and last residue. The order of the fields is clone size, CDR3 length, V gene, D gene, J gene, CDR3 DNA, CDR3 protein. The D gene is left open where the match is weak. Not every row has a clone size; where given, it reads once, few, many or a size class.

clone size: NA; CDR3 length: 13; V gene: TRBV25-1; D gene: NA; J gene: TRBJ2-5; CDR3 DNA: TGTGCCAGCAGTGAATGGCGGCCAGAGACCCAGTACTTC; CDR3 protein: CASSEWRPETQYF
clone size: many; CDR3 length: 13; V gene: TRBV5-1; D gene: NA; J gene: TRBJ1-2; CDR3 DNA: TGCGCCAGCAGCCTCGGGCCCGTGGTAGGCTACACCTTC; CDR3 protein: CASSLGPVVGYTF
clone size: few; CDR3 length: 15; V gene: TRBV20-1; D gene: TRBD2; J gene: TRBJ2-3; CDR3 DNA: TGCAGTGCCACGATACCGGGACTACACACAGATACGCAGTATTTT; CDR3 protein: CSATIPGLHTDTQYF
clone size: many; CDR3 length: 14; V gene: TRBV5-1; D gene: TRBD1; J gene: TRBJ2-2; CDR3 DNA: TGCGCCAGCACCTGGGACAGCGGAACCGGGGAGCTGTTTTTT; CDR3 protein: CASTWDSGTGELFF
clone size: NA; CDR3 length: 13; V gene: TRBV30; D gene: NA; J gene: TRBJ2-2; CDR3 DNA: TGTGCCTGGAGTTTGGTGAGCACCGGGGAGCTGTTTTTT; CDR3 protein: CAWSLVSTGELFF
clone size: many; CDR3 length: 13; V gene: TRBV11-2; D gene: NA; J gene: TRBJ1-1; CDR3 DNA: TGTGCCAGCAGCTTGGACAGATCGCTTGAAGCTTTCTTT; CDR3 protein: CASSLDRSLEAFF
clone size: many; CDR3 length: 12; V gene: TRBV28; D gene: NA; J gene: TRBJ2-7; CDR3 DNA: TGTGCCAGCAGTCTACCCCTCTACGAGCAGTACTTC; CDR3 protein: CASSLPLYEQYF
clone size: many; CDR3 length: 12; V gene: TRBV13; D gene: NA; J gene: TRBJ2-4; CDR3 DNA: TGTGCCAGCAGCTTAGCAAGAAACATTCAGTACTTC; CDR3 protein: CASSLARNIQYF
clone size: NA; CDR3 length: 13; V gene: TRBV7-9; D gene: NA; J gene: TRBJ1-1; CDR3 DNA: TGTGCCAGCAGCTTATCGAAGGGCACTGAAGCTTTCTTT; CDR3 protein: CASSLSKGTEAFF
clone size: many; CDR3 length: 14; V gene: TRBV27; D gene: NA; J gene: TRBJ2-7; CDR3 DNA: TGTGCCAGCAGTTTGGGGCAGGGTGGAAGCGAGCAGTACTTC; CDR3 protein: CASSLGQGGSEQYF
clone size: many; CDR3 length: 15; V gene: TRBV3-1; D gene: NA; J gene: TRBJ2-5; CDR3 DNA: TGTGCCAGCAGCTCAGGGGGAGGGGCCCAAGAGACCCAGTACTTC; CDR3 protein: CASSSGGGAQETQYF
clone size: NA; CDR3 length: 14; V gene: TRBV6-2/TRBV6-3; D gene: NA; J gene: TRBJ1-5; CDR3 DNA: TGTGCCAGCAGTTTCCGGGACAATAATCAGCCCCAGCATTTT; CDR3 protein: CASSFRDNNQPQHF
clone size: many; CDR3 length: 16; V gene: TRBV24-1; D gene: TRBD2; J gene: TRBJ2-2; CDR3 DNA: TGTGCCACCAGTGACTACACTAGCGGGCACACCGGGGAGCTGTTTTTT; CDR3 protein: CATSDYTSGHTGELFF
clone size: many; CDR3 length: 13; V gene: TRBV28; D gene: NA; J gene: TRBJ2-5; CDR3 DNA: TGTGCCAGCAGTTTATACGGGGGAGGGACCCAGTACTTC; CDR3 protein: CASSLYGGGTQYF
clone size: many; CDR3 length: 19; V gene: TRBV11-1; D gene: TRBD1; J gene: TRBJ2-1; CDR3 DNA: TGTGCCAGCAGCTTAGTGCGGGTGACAGGGAGAGTTACCTACAATGAGCAGTTCTTC; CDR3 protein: CASSLVRVTGRVTYNEQFF
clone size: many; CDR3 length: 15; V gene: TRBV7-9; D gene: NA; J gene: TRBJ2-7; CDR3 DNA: TGTGCCAGCAGCTTAGCACGGACAGTGGACTACGAGCAGTACTTC; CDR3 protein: CASSLARTVDYEQYF
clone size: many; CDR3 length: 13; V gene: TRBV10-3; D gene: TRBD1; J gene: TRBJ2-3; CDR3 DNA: TGTGCCATCAGTAGACAGGGTTCAGATACGCAGTATTTT; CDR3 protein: CAISRQGSDTQYF
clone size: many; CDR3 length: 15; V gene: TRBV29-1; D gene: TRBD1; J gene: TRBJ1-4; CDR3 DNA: TGCAGCGTTGTGGGGACAGGGGAAACTAATGAAAAACTGTTTTTT; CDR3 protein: CSVVGTGETNEKLFF
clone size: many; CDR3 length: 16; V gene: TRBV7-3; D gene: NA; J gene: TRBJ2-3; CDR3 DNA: TGTGCCAGCAGCCCCGCTGGGCGGCCTAACACAGATACGCAGTATTTT; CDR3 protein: CASSPAGRPNTDTQYF
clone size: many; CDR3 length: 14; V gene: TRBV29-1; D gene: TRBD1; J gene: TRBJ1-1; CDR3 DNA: TGCAGCGTCGCTATACAGGGGATGAACACTGAAGCTTTCTTT; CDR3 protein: CSVAIQGMNTEAFF
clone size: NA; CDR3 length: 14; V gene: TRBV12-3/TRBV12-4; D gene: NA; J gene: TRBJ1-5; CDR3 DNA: TGTGCCAGCAGTGTAGGAGGTTCTCATCAGCCCCAGCATTTT; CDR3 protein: CASSVGGSHQPQHF
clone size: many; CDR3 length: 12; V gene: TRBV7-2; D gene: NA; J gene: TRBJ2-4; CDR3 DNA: TGTGCCAGCAGCTTGGACCAAAACATTCAGTACTTC; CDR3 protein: CASSLDQNIQYF
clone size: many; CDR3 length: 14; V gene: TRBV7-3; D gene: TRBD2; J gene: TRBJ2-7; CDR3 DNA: TGTGCCAGCAGCCCTAGCGGGAGCACCTACGAGCAGTACTTC; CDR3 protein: CASSPSGSTYEQYF
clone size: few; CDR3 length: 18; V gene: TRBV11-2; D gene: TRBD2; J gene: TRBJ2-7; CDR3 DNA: TGTGCCAGCAGCTTAGTCTCGGGACTAGCGGGAGGATCCTACGAGCAGTACTTC; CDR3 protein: CASSLVSGLAGGSYEQYF
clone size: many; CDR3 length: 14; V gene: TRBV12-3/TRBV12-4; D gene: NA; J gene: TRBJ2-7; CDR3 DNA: TGTGCCAGCAGCGGGGGAGCAGGGCCCTACGAGCAGTACTTC; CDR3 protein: CASSGGAGPYEQYF
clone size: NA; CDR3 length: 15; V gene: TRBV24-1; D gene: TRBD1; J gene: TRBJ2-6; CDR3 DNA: TGTGCCACGGGACAGGGTCCCTCTGGGGCCAACGTCCTGACTTTC; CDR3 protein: CATGQGPSGANVLTF
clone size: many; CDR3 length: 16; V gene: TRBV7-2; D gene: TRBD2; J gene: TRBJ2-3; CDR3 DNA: TGTGCCAGCAGCCAGACCGGGACTAGCGGGAGAGATACGCAGTATTTT; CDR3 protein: CASSQTGTSGRDTQYF